This T cell receptor beta chain was sequenced for a study of blood T cell repertoires in COVID-19 (dated by TCRdb to about 2020). About the study as a whole: The collaborator samples originated in the United States, Italy and Spain and spanned the acute and convalescent phases of COVID-19. A freely available public database, intended as a resource for researchers studying the immune response to SARS-CoV-2, is where the repertoires were released. The material from the prospective study consisted of cDNA or gDNA derived from T cells, B-cell-depleted T cells, or PBMCs. Sample metadata almost always included a de-identified subject ID, COVID-19 status, age in years and sex. Subjects who had been exposed to COVID-19, were actively infected with it, or had recovered from it provided the deeply sampled blood TCRbeta repertoires that made up the dataset. Where HLA class I and class II types were available, the types were taken from metadata supplied by the sample provider, not from assay-based typing. The samples were drawn from two sources: the first 160 participants of the ongoing ImmuneRACE study, and 1,254 subjects contributed by 6 global collaborators. The study at large found these results: How much clinical and demographic metadata was included differed by source and by participant, and the metadata was provided uncurated.

TCRbeta CDR3 regions were amplified from genomic DNA using the immunoSEQ Assay, a bias-controlled multiplex PCR. Processing in the source paper ran as follows. The number of nucleated cells in each sample was estimated from the amplification of reference gene primers within the assay. Sequence reads were collapsed and filtered to measure the absolute abundance of every unique TCRbeta CDR3 rearrangement. For each sample, productive Simpson clonality was calculated by taking the square root of Simpson's diversity index across productive rearrangements. This immuneACCESS table, as held by TCRdb, lists in-frame sequences with V and J called but not all clones. Of the missing ones, under half trace to an unresolved V gene in checked studies; the others have no known cause. V and J calls and clone size follow that table, whereas D and trimming were derived from the DNA. In this sample the table shows about 140,000 clones, 75% to 80% of which occur a single time. Of the sample, over 2.5% is held by the ten largest clones.

Remarks on this clone: The target of this receptor is not known. No base qualities exist here, and no much larger clone lies one base off it.

The V end gives up 4 bases and the J end 2 bases, leaving 7 bases in the junction not matched to a gene. The CDR3 spans 15 residues, from the cysteine through the phenylalanine. Kept here is only the CDR3 DNA, which spans 45 bases and is read in frame from base 1. CDR1 LGHDT and CDR2 YNNKEL are derived from the germline V gene (reference sequence). Participants in the prospective study were aged 18 to 89 years, lived in 20 to 30 United States geographic areas, and enrolled through a virtual design. In the prospective study, participants were assigned to cohorts based on the clinical history participants reported in a screening survey and a study questionnaire. ImmuneRACE Cohort 3 recovered participants were defined by two consecutive negative NP/OP PCR tests, healthcare professional clearance, or symptom resolution. Each participant in the prospective study had whole blood, serum and a nasopharyngeal or oropharyngeal swab collected by mobile phlebotomists. Participants in the prospective study had the option to provide additional blood draws and questionnaires over an approximately 2-month period. Prospective study blood samples were shipped either frozen or at room temperature before DNA extraction.

The chain links TRBV3-1 (or the pseudogene TRBV3-2) with TRBJ2-7; the junction holds 8 bases that match TRBD2. The specimen was PBMCs or T cells enriched from blood (not recorded which). The source of this sequence is a woman aged 50 to 60 who had recovered from COVID-19. This receptor carries the CDR3 CASSRNLAGAYEQYF. The bases are TGTGCCAGCAGCCGAAACCTAGCGGGTGCCTACGAGCAGTACTTC.